This T cell receptor (beta chain) was captured in a study of cytomegalovirus exposure and HLA in healthy donors. The germline V gene has CDR1 MNHEY and CDR2 SVGAGI. CDR3 length: 14 amino acids. The V gene lost 2 bases and the J gene lost 0 bases, with 8 bases spanning the gap. Measured with immunoSEQ multiplex PCR; TCRdb has only the in-frame clones, and not every one. The table lists about 140,000 clones, 86% of them singletons. For this clone: The antigen is not known.

Study findings and constraints: According to a later analysis, TCR clusters from the first cohort tended to co-occur in the roughly 110 validation repertoires. Specificity for CMV antigens was confirmed in vitro for three of the CMV-associated chains. Cytomegalovirus association was assigned to around 150 TCR beta chains.

The sequence was collected from a young man in good health and CMV-seronegative. The rearrangement links TRBV6-5 to TRBJ2-7, with D possibly matching TRBD2 (5 bases). The sequencing input was PBMCs. CDR3 region: CASSYRRGSYEQYF. DNA of the CDR3: TGTGCCAGCAGTTACCGCCGGGGCTCCTACGAGCAGTACTTC.